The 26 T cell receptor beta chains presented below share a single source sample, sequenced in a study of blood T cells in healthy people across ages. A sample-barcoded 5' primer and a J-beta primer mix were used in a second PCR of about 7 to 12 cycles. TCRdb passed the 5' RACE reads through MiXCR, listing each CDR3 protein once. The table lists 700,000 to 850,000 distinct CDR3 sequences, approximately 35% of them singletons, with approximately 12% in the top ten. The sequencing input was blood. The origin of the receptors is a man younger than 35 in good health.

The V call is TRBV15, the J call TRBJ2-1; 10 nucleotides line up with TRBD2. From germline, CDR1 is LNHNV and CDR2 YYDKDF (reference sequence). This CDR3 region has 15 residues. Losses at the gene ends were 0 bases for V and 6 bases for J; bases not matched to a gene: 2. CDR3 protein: CATSRELAGANEQFF. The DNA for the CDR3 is TGTGCCACCAGCAGAGAGCTAGCGGGGGCCAATGAGCAGTTCTTC.

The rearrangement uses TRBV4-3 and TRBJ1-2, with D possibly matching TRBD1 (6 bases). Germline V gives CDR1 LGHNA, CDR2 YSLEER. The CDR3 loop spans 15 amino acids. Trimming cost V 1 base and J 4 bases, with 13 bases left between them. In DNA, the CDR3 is TGCGCCAGCAGCCAAGGAGGGGGGGCTAGCTATGGCTACACCTTC. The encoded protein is CASSQGGGASYGYTF.

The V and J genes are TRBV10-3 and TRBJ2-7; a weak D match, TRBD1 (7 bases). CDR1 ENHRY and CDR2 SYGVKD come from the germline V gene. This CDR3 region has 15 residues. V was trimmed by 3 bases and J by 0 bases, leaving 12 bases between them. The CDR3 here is CAISESGDSSYEQYF. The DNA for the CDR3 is TGTGCCATCAGTGAATCGGGGGACAGCTCCTACGAGCAGTACTTC.

CDR3 in DNA: TGCGCCAGCAGCTTGCGCGAGGGATGGGGCTACACCTTC. Translating it yields CASSLREGWGYTF. The chain combines TRBV5-1 with TRBJ1-2, with D hard to call. Trimming pared 1 base from V and 8 bases from J, leaving 12 bases between. The CDR3 runs 13 residues. Germline loops: CDR1 SGHRS, CDR2 YFSETQ. Filled out from reference TRBV5-1 and TRBJ1-2, the complete variable domain reads KAGVTQTPRYLIKTRGQQVTLSCSPISGHRSVSWYQQTPGQGLQFLFEYFSETQRNKGNFPGRFSGRQFSNSRSEMNVSTLELGDSALYLCASSLREGWGYTFGSGTRLTVV.

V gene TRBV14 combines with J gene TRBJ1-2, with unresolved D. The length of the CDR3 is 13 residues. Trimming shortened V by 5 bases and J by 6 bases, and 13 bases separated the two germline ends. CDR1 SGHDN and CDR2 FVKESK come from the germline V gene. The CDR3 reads CASSSDGSHGYTF. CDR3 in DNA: TGTGCCAGCAGCTCAGATGGGAGTCATGGCTACACCTTC.

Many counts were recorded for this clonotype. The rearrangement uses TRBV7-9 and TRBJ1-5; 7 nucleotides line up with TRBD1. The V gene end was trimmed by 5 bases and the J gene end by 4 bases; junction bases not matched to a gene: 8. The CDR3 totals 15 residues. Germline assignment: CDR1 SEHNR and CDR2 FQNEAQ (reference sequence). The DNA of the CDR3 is TGTGCCAGCAGCCGCGACAGGGCCGGAAATCAGCCCCAGCATTTT. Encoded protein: CASSRDRAGNQPQHF.

CDR3 region: CSATSSGRRYYEQYF. The CDR3 DNA reads TGCAGTGCCACCTCTAGCGGGAGGAGATACTACGAGCAGTACTTC. V is TRBV20-1 and J is TRBJ2-7, with TRBD2 identical over 11 bases. The CDR3 length is 15 residues. Trimming cost V 6 bases and J 3 bases; bases outside gene matches: 10. Per germline, CDR1 DFQATT and CDR2 SNEGSKA (reference sequence).

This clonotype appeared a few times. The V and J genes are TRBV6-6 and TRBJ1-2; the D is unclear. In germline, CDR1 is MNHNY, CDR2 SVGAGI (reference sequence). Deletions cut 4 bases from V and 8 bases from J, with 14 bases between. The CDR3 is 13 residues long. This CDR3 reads CASSSPGDAGYTF. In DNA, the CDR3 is TGTGCCAGCAGTTCTCCCGGGGATGCGGGCTACACCTTC.

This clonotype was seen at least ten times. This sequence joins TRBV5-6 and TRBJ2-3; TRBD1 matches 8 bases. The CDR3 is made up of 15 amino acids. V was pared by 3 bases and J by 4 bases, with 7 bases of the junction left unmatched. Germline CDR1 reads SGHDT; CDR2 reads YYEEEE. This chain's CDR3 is CASSSRDRRADTQYF. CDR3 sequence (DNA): TGTGCCAGCAGCTCCCGGGACAGGAGGGCAGATACGCAGTATTTT.

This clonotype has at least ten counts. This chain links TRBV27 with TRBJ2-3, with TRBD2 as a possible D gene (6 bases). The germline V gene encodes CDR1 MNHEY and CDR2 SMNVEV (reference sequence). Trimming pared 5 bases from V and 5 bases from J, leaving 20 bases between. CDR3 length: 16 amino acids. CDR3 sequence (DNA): TGTGCCAGCAGTCCGCGTAGTGGCGGGGCAGGAGATACGCAGTATTTT. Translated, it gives CASSPRSGGAGDTQYF.

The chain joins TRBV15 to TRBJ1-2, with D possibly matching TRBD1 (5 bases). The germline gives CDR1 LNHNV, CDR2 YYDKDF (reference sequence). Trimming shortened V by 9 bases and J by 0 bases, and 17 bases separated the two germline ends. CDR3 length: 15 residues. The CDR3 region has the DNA TGTGCCACTAGGGGCGACAGAACTACTAACTATGGCTACACCTTC. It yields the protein CATRGDRTTNYGYTF.

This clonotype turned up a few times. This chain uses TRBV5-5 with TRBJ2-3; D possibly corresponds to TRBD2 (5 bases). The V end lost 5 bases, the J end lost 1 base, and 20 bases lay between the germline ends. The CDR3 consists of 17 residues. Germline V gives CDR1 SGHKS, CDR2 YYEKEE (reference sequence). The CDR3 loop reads CASSLSGWGTGTDTQYF. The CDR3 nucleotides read TGTGCCAGCAGTTTGAGCGGTTGGGGTACGGGCACAGATACGCAGTATTTT.

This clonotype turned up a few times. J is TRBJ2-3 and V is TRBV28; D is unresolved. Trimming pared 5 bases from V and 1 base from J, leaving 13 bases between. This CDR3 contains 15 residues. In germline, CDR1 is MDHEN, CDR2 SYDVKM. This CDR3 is CASSLTTLRTDTQYF. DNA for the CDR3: TGTGCCAGCAGTCTAACCACACTCCGCACAGATACGCAGTATTTT.

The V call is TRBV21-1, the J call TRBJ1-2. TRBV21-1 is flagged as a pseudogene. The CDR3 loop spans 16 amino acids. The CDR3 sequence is CVSSKMDPAEFYGYTF. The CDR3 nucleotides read TGTGTCAGCAGCAAAATGGATCCGGCGGAGTTCTATGGCTACACCTTC.

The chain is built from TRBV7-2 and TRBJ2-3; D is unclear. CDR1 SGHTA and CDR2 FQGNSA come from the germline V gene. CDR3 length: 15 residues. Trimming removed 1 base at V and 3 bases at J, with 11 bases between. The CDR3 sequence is CASSLVVTYTDTQYF. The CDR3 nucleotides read TGTGCCAGCAGCTTAGTCGTGACCTATACAGATACGCAGTATTTT.

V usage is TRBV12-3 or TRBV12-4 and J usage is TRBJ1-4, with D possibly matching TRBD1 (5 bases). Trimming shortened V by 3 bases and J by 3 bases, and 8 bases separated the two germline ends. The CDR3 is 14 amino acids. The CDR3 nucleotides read TGTGCCAGCAGTTTTGGGGGGGCTAATGAAAAACTGTTTTTT. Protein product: CASSFGGANEKLFF.

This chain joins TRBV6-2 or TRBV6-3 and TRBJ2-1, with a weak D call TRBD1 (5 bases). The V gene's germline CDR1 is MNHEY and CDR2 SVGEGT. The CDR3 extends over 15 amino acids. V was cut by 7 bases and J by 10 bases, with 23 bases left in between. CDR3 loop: CASTARRTKYGEQFF. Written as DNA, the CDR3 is TGTGCCAGCACCGCCCGAAGGACAAAATATGGGGAGCAGTTCTTC.

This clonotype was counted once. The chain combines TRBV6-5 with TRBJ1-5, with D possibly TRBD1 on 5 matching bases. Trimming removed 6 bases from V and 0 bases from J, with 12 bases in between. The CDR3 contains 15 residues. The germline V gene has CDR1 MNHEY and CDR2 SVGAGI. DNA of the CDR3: TGTGCCAGCAGACCCTCGGGACCTAGCAATCAGCCCCAGCATTTT. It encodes CASRPSGPSNQPQHF.

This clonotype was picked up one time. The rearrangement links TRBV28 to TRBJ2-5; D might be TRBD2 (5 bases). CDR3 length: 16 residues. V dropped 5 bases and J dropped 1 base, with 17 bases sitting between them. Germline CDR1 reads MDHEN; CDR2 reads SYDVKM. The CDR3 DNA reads TGTGCCAGCAGTCCTCGGACGGGGAGCCTCCAAGAGACCCAGTACTTC. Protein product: CASSPRTGSLQETQYF.

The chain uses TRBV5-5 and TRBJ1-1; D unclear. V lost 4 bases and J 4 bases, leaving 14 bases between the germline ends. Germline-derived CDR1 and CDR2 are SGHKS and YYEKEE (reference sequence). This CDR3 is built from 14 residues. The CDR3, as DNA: TGTGCCAGCAGCCTCCCTGGAGGCGGCACTGAAGCTTTCTTT. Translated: CASSLPGGGTEAFF.

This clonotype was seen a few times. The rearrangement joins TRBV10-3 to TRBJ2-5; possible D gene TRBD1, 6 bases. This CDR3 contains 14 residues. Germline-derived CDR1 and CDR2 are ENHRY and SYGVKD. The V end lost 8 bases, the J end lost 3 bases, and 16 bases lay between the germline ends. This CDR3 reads CAIGRDTGEETQYF. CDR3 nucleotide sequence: TGTGCCATCGGACGGGACACGGGCGAAGAGACCCAGTACTTC.

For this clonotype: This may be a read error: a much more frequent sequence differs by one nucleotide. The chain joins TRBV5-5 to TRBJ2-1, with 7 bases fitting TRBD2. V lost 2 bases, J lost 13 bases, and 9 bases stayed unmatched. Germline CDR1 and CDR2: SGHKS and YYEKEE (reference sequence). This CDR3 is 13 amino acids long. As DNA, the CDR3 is TGTGCCAGCAGCTTTGGGAGGGAAGAGACCCAGTTCTTC. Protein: CASSFGREETQFF.

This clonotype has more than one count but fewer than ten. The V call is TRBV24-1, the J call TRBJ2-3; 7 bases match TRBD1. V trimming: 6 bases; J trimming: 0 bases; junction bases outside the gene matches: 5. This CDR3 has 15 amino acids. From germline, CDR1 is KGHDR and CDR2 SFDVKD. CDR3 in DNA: TGTGCCACCAGTCCGGGGACAGCGAGCACAGATACGCAGTATTTT. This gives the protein CATSPGTASTDTQYF.

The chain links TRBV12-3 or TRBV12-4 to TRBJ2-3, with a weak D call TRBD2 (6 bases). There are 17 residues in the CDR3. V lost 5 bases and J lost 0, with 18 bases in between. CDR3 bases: TGTGCCAGCAGTCCTGTGGTACCGGGACTGAGCACAGATACGCAGTATTTT. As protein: CASSPVVPGLSTDTQYF.

The CDR3 region is CAISWTEQETQYF. DNA of the CDR3: TGTGCCATCAGCTGGACAGAGCAAGAGACCCAGTACTTC. The rearrangement links TRBV10-3 to TRBJ2-5; D perhaps matches TRBD1 (6 bases). The CDR3 has 13 amino acids. Germline lookup yields CDR1 ENHRY and CDR2 SYGVKD. Trimming removed 6 bases from V and 2 bases from J, with 10 bases in between.

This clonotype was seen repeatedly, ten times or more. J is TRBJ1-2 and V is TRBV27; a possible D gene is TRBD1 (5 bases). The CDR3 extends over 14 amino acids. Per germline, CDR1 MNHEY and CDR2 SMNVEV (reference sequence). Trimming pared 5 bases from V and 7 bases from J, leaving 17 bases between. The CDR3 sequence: CASSPRGRELGYTF. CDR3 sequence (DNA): TGTGCCAGCAGTCCAAGGGGTCGGGAACTTGGCTACACCTTC.